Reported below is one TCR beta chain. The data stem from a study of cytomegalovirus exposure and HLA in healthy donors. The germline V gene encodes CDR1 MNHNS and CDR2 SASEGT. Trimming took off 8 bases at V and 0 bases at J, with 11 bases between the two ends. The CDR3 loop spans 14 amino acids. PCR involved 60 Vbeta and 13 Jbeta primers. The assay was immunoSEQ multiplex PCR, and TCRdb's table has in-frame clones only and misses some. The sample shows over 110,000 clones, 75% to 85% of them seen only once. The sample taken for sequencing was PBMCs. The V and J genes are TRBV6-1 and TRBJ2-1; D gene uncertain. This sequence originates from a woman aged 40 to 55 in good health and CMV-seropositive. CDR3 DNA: TGTGCCAGCGGGCTTGGAAGCTCCTACAATGAGCAGTTCTTC. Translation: CASGLGSSYNEQFF.